The clone carrying this T cell receptor (beta chain) showed up many times. Amplification of TCR beta CDR3 regions was performed using RNA transcripts as template. Initially, a first-round RT-PCR of the TCR CDR3 employed the HTBI primer set. TCRdb analysed the multiplex PCR reads with MiXCR anew, one entry per CDR3 protein. Of approximately 480,000 distinct CDR3 sequences listed, under 25% are singletons. The CDR3 loop spans 14 amino acids. Germline assignment: CDR1 SNHLY and CDR2 FYNNEI. V was trimmed by 4 bases and J by 6 bases, leaving 15 bases between them. These data originate in a study of T cells in Graves' hyperthyroidism and ophthalmopathy.

This sequence was found in a man between 18 and 29 years old with Graves' hyperthyroidism. The sequenced material came from blood. The chain employs TRBV2 and TRBJ1-2, with TRBD1 as a possible D gene (5 bases). The CDR3 sequence: CASSVGGVGDGYTF. CDR3 nucleotide sequence: TGTGCCAGCAGTGTCGGAGGGGTTGGTGATGGCTACACCTTC. The entire variable domain, with the rest obtained from reference TRBV2 and TRBJ1-2, is as follows: EPEVTQTPSHQVTQMGQEVILRCVPISNHLYFYWYRQILGQKVEFLVSFYNNEISEKSEIFDDQFSVERPDGSNFTLKIRSTKLEDSAMYFCASSVGGVGDGYTFGSGTRLTVV.